What follows are 15 T cell receptor beta chains derived from one specimen sequenced in a study of OX40 agonist ivuxolimab in advanced cancers. TCRdb's table, derived via immunoSEQ multiplex PCR, lists solely in-frame clones and lacks some. The sample consists of tens of thousands of clones, 90% of them appearing once. Sample: CD4+ or CD8+ T cells sorted from blood, taken in a trial of the OX40 agonist ivuxolimab. The receptor source for this set is an adult with an advanced solid tumor such as melanoma, head and neck, liver or kidney cancer.

The chain employs TRBV6-1 and TRBJ1-3; perhaps TRBD1 as D (5 bases). Deletions cut 3 bases from V and 2 bases from J, with 26 bases between. Germline V CDR1 and CDR2: MNHNS, SASEGT. The length of the CDR3 is 20 residues. CDR3 sequence: CASSEPRGGASLLPGNTIYF. CDR3 nucleotides: TGTGCCAGCAGTGAGCCCCGCGGAGGGGCTAGTTTACTTCCTGGAAACACCATATATTTT.

V gene TRBV7-2 combines with J gene TRBJ2-5; D is ambiguous. The CDR3 runs to 13 residues. Germline CDR1 and CDR2: SGHTA and FQGNSA. Trimming shortened V by 0 bases and J by 5 bases, and 7 bases separated the two germline ends. DNA for the CDR3: TGTGCCAGCAGCTTAGCTGCGAGGGAGACCCAGTACTTC. Amino acid sequence: CASSLAARETQYF. Using reference TRBV7-2 and TRBJ2-5 for the parts outside the CDR3, the full variable domain is GAGVSQSPSNKVTEKGKDVELRCDPISGHTALYWYRQSLGQGLEFLIYFQGNSAPDKSGLPSDRFSAERTGGSVSTLTIQRTQQEDSAVYLCASSLAARETQYFGPGTRLLVL.

The V gene is TRBV28, the J gene TRBJ1-5, with 8 nucleotides matching TRBD1. The V gene's germline CDR1 is MDHEN and CDR2 SYDVKM. With 6 bases clipped from V and 6 bases from J, the junction kept 4 bases outside the gene matches. The CDR3 extends over 13 amino acids. The CDR3 reads CASSAGGTQPQHF. CDR3 nucleotide sequence: TGTGCCAGCAGCGCAGGGGGCACTCAGCCCCAGCATTTT.

This chain uses TRBV6-1 with TRBJ1-5; TRBD1 agrees at 8 bases. Germline V gives CDR1 MNHNS, CDR2 SASEGT. Trimming took 6 bases from V and 7 from J; bases not matched to a gene: 8. The CDR3 runs 14 residues. The chain's CDR3 is CASRFTGGRQPQHF. The CDR3 DNA reads TGTGCCAGCAGATTTACAGGGGGGCGCCAGCCCCAGCATTTT.

V and J are TRBV27 and TRBJ1-5, with 7 bases identical to TRBD1. The CDR3 sequence is 16 residues long. V dropped 6 bases and J dropped 6; count of bases not matched to a gene: 14. The V gene's germline CDR1 is MNHEY and CDR2 SMNVEV (reference sequence). The DNA of the CDR3 is TGTGCCAGCAGCCGTCAGACACAGGGGAGGTTTCAGCCCCAGCATTTT. Its protein product is CASSRQTQGRFQPQHF.

The V and J genes are TRBV9 and TRBJ1-2; D is perhaps TRBD1 (6 bases). The CDR3 totals 14 residues. V dropped 0 bases and J dropped 8 bases, with 14 bases sitting between them. In germline, CDR1 is SGDLS, CDR2 YYNGEE. CDR3 DNA sequence: TGTGCCAGCAGCGTAGTGACAGGATTATCGGGCTACACCTTC. This codes for CASSVVTGLSGYTF.

V is TRBV28 and J is TRBJ2-7; 8 bases map to TRBD2. CDR1 is MDHEN and CDR2 is SYDVKM in the germline V gene. The CDR3 length is 14 residues. V trimming: 4 bases; J trimming: 7 bases; junction bases outside the gene matches: 9. Written as DNA, the CDR3 is TGTGCCAGCAGTTACCCGGGAGGGCCGAGGGAGCAGTACTTC. Translated, it gives CASSYPGGPREQYF.

The chain combines TRBV2 with TRBJ2-3, with D tentatively TRBD1 (5 bases). CDR1 is SNHLY, CDR2 FYNNEI, per germline. This CDR3 spans 15 amino acids. V lost 6 bases to trimming and J lost 0 bases, with 13 bases between them. CDR3 amino acids: CASRQFQGSTDTQYF. The CDR3 nucleotides are TGTGCCAGCAGGCAATTTCAGGGCAGCACAGATACGCAGTATTTT.

The rearrangement joins TRBV19 to TRBJ2-7; D unresolved. This CDR3 is built from 15 residues. Germline CDR1 reads LNHDA; CDR2 reads SQIVND (reference sequence). Trimming shortened V by 5 bases and J by 6 bases, and 20 bases separated the two germline ends. The CDR3 spells CASSEQAFGLGEQYF. CDR3 DNA sequence: TGTGCCAGTAGTGAGCAGGCCTTTGGTTTAGGCGAGCAGTACTTC.

J is TRBJ1-3 and V is TRBV28, with unresolved D. In germline, CDR1 is MDHEN, CDR2 SYDVKM. Trimming stripped 6 bases from V and 1 base from J, with 7 bases between. This CDR3 has 13 residues. The CDR3 nucleotides are TGTGCCAGCAGGCTCACTTCTGGAAACACCATATATTTT. Encoded protein: CASRLTSGNTIYF. The variable domain in full, with the rest retrieved from reference TRBV28 and TRBJ1-3, is DVKVTQSSRYLVKRTGEKVFLECVQDMDHENMFWYRQDPGLGLRLIYFSYDVKMKEKGDIPEGYSVSREKKERFSLILESASTNQTSMYLCASRLTSGNTIYFGEGSWLTVV.

V gene TRBV19 combines with J gene TRBJ2-3, with D perhaps matching TRBD1 (6 bases). The CDR3 spans 16 residues. The V end lost 7 bases, the J end lost 4 bases, and 21 bases lay between the germline ends. CDR1 and CDR2 (germline): LNHDA, SQIVND (reference sequence). The CDR3, as DNA: TGTGCCAGTACCCTCAGGGGCGACACGGGGTCAGATACGCAGTATTTT. Translation: CASTLRGDTGSDTQYF.

This chain links TRBV19 with TRBJ2-7; possibly TRBD1 for D (6 bases). Trimming removed 5 bases from V and 3 bases from J, with 14 bases in between. This CDR3 region has 14 residues. Germline assignment: CDR1 LNHDA and CDR2 SQIVND (reference sequence). CDR3: CASSLSGQYYEQYF. The CDR3 DNA reads TGTGCCAGTAGTTTGTCCGGACAGTACTACGAGCAGTACTTC.

The rearrangement joins TRBV25-1 to TRBJ2-2, with D perhaps matching TRBD2 (7 bases). Deletions cut 6 bases from V and 6 bases from J, with 20 bases between. The CDR3 is 16 residues long. CDR1 is MGHDK, CDR2 SYGVNS, per germline. The CDR3 DNA sequence: TGTGCCAGCAGGGGGGGCGGGGGCGCATCCCCCGGGGAGCTGTTTTTT. The encoded protein is CASRGGGGASPGELFF.

The chain recombines TRBV19 with TRBJ1-5; D unresolved. Germline CDR1 and CDR2: LNHDA and SQIVND (reference sequence). The V end was cut by 1 base, the J end by 0 bases, with 10 bases between. The CDR3 sequence is 16 residues long. DNA for the CDR3: TGTGCCAGTAGTATAGGGACCAGGACTAGCAATCAGCCCCAGCATTTT. It translates to CASSIGTRTSNQPQHF.

This clone was counted a single time. This chain joins TRBV27 and TRBJ1-4, with D maybe TRBD1 (5 bases). The V end was cut by 2 bases, the J end by 0 bases, with 13 bases between. This CDR3 is 17 amino acids long. Per germline, CDR1 MNHEY and CDR2 SMNVEV (reference sequence). Here the CDR3 DNA reads TGTGCCAGCAGTTTACGGACAACGGGAGCAACTAATGAAAAACTGTTTTTT. Translated, it gives CASSLRTTGATNEKLFF. The complete variable domain, with remaining parts taken from reference TRBV27 and TRBJ1-4, reads EAQVTQNPRYLITVTGKKLTVTCSQNMNHEYMSWYRQDPGLGLRQIYYSMNVEVTDKGDVPEGYKVSRKEKRNFPLILESPSPNQTSLYFCASSLRTTGATNEKLFFGSGTQLSVL.